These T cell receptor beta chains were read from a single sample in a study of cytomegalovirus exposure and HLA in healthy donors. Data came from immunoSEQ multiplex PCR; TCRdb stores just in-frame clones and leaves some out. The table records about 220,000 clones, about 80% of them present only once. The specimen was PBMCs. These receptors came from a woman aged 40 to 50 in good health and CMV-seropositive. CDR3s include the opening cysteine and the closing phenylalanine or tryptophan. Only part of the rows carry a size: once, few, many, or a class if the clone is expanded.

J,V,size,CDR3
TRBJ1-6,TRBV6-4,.,CASSFDRVDSPLHF
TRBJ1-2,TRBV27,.,CASSLSFPLLRGGYTF
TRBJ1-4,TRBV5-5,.,CASSLGSREKLFF
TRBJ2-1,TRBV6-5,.,CASSYSWMENEQFF
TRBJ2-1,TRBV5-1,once,CASSLAGYREGRNEQFF
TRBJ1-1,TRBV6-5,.,CASSYSYRGSAFF
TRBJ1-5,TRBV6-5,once,CASSPHSEGNQPQHF
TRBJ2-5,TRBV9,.,CASTLRARGETQYF
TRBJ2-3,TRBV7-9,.,CSSSLLGSSFTDTQYF
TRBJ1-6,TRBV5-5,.,CASSLAGYSPLHF
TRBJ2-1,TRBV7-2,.,CASSPTGNEQFF
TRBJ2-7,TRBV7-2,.,CASSLVGRGPYEQYF
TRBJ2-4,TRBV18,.,CASSPTHPGDPVKNIQYF
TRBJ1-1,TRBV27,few,CATRTALNTEAFF
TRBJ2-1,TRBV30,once,CAWSVGTSGRTPYNEQFF
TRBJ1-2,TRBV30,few,CAWDRFEGYTF
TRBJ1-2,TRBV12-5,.,CASGPPVNYGYTF
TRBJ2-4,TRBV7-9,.,CASSLFHPGGSLAKNIQYF
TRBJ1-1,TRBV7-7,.,CASSLFRDTEAFF
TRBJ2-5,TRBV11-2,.,CASSLERTETQYF
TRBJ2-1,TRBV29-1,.,CSVEDPPSGPERVYNEQFF
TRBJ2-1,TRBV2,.,CASSVHPGQFDVDEQFF
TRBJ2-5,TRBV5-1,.,CASSPRRREETQYF
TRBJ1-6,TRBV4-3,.,CASSQDVGRGSSPLHF
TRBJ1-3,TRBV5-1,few,CASSLGLVSRTIYF
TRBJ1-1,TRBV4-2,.,CASSPGVMNTEAFF